This T cell receptor (beta chain) was captured by sequencing in a study of T cell responses to AZD1222 COVID-19 vaccine. Findings of the study overall: Two doses of AZD1222 preceded a rise in Spike-specific TCR breadth and depth. Donors, mostly white British, included more females; clonal diversity was possibly underestimated. The reported proportion of spike-specific TCRs targeting unmutated variant regions was nearly half.

This CDR3 spans 15 amino acids. Trimming stripped 0 bases from V and 2 bases from J, with 11 bases between. Germline assignment: CDR1 SGHRS and CDR2 YFSETQ. Notes on this clone: Its antigen is still unknown.

The data were produced by immunoSEQ multiplex PCR, yet TCRdb's version contains in-frame clones alone and is incomplete. The data hold about 100,000 clones, with roughly nine tenths observed a single time. The input for sequencing was peripheral blood, taken on day 0 of AZD1222 vaccination. The V and J genes are TRBV5-1 and TRBJ1-2; a weak D match, TRBD1 (6 bases). The TCR sequence derives from an adult in good health. Written as DNA, the CDR3 is TGCGCCAGCAGCTTGGGGGCAGGGGCCAACTATGGCTACACCTTC. Its translation: CASSLGAGANYGYTF. The full variable domain, completed using reference TRBV5-1 and TRBJ1-2, is KAGVTQTPRYLIKTRGQQVTLSCSPISGHRSVSWYQQTPGQGLQFLFEYFSETQRNKGNFPGRFSGRQFSNSRSEMNVSTLELGDSALYLCASSLGAGANYGYTFGSGTRLTVV.